This T cell receptor beta chain is drawn from a study of shared clonotypes between healthy human individuals. Germline V CDR1 and CDR2: MDHEN, SYDVKM. The CDR3 contains 14 residues. The V gene lost 2 bases and the J gene lost 1 base, with 8 bases spanning the gap. The study's findings and limits: The genetic and exposure-history diversity represented was limited by few donors.

Study donors comprised healthy, HIV-negative adults devoid of recent acute infection or vaccination. Concerning this clone itself: What it binds is not known.

As processed by the authors: With immunoSEQ giving junction-only sequences and no quality scores, filtering differed. Assay used: immunoSEQ multiplex PCR; TCRdb lists only in-frame clones, some missing. Clonal size and the V and J genes are those of that table, whereas D and trimming came from the DNA. The data contain about 490,000 clones, about three quarters of them singletons. V is TRBV28 and J is TRBJ1-1; the D gene is possibly TRBD1 (5 bases). This clonotype was sampled from a woman between 35 and 50 years old in good health. Some clones in this sample may be carry-over from other donors' samples. Sequenced material: PBMCs. The CDR3 here is CASSLVRGNTEAFF. The CDR3 region has the DNA TGTGCCAGCAGTTTAGTTAGGGGGAACACTGAAGCTTTCTTT. The full variable domain, in which reference TRBV28 and TRBJ1-1 provide the parts outside the CDR3, is DVKVTQSSRYLVKRTGEKVFLECVQDMDHENMFWYRQDPGLGLRLIYFSYDVKMKEKGDIPEGYSVSREKKERFSLILESASTNQTSMYLCASSLVRGNTEAFFGQGTRLTVV.